These T cell receptor beta chains were read from a single sample in a study of CXCR3-negative and CXCR3-positive naive CD8 T cells. Reanalyzing the 5' RACE reads, TCRdb keeps one entry per CDR3 protein, without DNA. The sample holds under 110,000 distinct CDR3 sequences. The source material was naive CXCR3+ CD8+ T cells from blood. The receptors here all came from a human donor in good health. Some clones in this sample may be carry-over from other donors' samples. CDR3s include the opening cysteine and the closing phenylalanine or tryptophan.

len	v_gene	j_gene	CDR3aa
16	TRBV7-3	TRBJ1-2	CASSPAPGTANYGYTF
17	TRBV5-5	TRBJ2-7	CASSLAQLAGASYEQYF
16	TRBV14	TRBJ1-2	CASRTGASQGIYGYTF
12	TRBV5-6	TRBJ2-1	CASSLDGYEQFF
15	TRBV5-1	TRBJ2-7	CASSHFSGQENEQYF
13	TRBV14	TRBJ2-2	CASSHTMTGELFF
12	TRBV5-1	TRBJ2-1	CASSLGLAGVFF
15	TRBV5-1	TRBJ2-7	CASSLTSGSGYEQYF
15	TRBV5-6	TRBJ2-2	CASSSLAVNTGELFF
15	TRBV29-1	TRBJ2-2	CSVPHLTGSDGGLFF
13	TRBV7-9	TRBJ2-5	CASSTGGGETQYF
11	TRBV7-9	TRBJ1-2	CASSSSDGYTF
13	TRBV29-1	TRBJ2-1	CSVVSGVNAEQFF
15	TRBV6-6	TRBJ2-1	CASNGAASSYNEQFF
14	TRBV9	TRBJ2-7	CASSAWGESYEQYF
13	TRBV10-2	TRBJ2-1	CASSESPGQEQFF
15	TRBV7-9	TRBJ2-1	CASSLGDIPLNEQLF
15	TRBV10-3	TRBJ2-5	CAISEASGVVETQYF
14	TRBV14	TRBJ2-7	CASSRTGDLGEQYF
13	TRBV6-5	TRBJ2-2	CASSISQTGELFF
18	TRBV11-2	TRBJ1-6	CASSLMGLQGRDNSPLHF
14	TRBV7-9	TRBJ1-1	CASARTSMNTEAFF
16	TRBV6-2/TRBV6-3	TRBJ2-3	CASSYGGGTSTDTQYF
13	TRBV10-2	TRBJ2-7	CASVLGTQYEQYF
15	TRBV6-2/TRBV6-3	TRBJ2-2	CASSYAGTASGELFF
16	TRBV7-3	TRBJ2-3	CASSSHHRGGEDTQYF
15	TRBV9	TRBJ2-1	CASSVGLSSYNEQFF
14	TRBV5-1	TRBJ2-3	CASSLATFTDTQYF
12	TRBV7-9	TRBJ2-2	CAGGENTGELFF
12	TRBV29-1	TRBJ1-2	CSVEADSYGYTF
14	TRBV15	TRBJ1-2	CATSRSGGGYGYTF
11	TRBV29-1	TRBJ2-7	CSVEESYEQYF
14	TRBV6-6	TRBJ2-7	CASSEVGSSYEQYF
13	TRBV29-1	TRBJ2-1	CSVRAASGDEQFF
14	TRBV12-3/TRBV12-4	TRBJ1-1	CASSFGPAGSEAFF
15	TRBV7-9	TRBJ2-7	CASSLARGGMDEQYF
16	TRBV4-1	TRBJ2-2	CASSPSRHPNTGELFF
15	TRBV27	TRBJ2-1	CASSSTRGSYNEQFF
14	TRBV5-1	TRBJ2-7	CASSLGQGGNEQYF
15	TRBV4-1	TRBJ2-3	CASSQGAGEGDTQYF
12	TRBV6-2/TRBV6-3	TRBJ2-2	CATYTDTGELFF
15	TRBV6-2/TRBV6-3	TRBJ2-6	CASSPWDSGANVLTF
14	TRBV28	TRBJ1-6	CASSLAQARSPLHF
15	TRBV7-9	TRBJ2-7	CASSWDRGLSYEQYF
15	TRBV25-1	TRBJ2-7	CASRGPSGRWYEQYF
15	TRBV11-3	TRBJ2-2	CASSLLAGGPWELFF
14	TRBV12-3/TRBV12-4	TRBJ2-5	CASSQQGFQETQYF
19	TRBV21-1	TRBJ2-5	CASSKWKESSGGYQETQYF